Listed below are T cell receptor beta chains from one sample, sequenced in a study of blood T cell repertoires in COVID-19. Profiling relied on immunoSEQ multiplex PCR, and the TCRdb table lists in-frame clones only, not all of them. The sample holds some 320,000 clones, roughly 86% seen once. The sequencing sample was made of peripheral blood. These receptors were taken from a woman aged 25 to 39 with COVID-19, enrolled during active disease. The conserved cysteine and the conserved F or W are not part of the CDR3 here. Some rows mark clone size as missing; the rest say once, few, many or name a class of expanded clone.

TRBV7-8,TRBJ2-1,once,ASSILFNNEQF
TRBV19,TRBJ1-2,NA,ASSIGGQPNYGYT
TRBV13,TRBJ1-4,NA,ASRAGTGPLGANEKLF
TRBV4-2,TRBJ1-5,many,ASSQGSNFNQPQH
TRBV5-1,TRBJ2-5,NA,ASSLVLAQETQY
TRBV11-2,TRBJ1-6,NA,ASSLNVPRDRFNSPLH
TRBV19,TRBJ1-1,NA,ASSNPTEINTEAF
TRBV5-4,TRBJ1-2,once,ASSLGSQYGYT
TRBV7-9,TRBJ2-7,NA,ASSSPISYEQY
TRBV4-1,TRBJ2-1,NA,ASSQDGLAGAYNEQF
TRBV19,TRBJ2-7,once,ASSGGQPPHKQY
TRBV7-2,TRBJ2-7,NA,ASSIAGSGYSYEQY
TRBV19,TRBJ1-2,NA,ASRGPLDPGYT
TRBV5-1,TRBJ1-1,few,ASSLVAAGTEAF
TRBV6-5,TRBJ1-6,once,ASSQVTRVSPLH
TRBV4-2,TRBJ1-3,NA,ASSQERSGNTIY
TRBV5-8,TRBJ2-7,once,ASSRSRGYPYEQY
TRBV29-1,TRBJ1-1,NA,SVGGGQGMNTEAF
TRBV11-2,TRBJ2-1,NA,ASSVVPGGRFDNEQF
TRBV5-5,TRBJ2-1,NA,ASSLRRQGGNEQF
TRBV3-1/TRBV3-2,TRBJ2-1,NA,ASGVRGGSYNEQF
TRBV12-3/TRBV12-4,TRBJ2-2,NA,ASSQWGELF
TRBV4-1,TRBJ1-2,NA,ASSQDTGQGYGYT
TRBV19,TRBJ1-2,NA,ASRGSLNYGYT
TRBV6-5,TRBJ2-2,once,ASSSHRAGGELF
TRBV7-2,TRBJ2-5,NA,ASSEVTWQETQY
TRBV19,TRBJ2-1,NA,ASSRQTGTRTYNEQF
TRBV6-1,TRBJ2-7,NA,ASSEGPSGGLGYEQY
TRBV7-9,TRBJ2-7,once,ASSSRSGGTYEQY
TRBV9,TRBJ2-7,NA,ASSVGGTPYEQY
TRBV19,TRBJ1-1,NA,ASNPRTGGGQLIAF
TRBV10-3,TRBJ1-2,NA,AISDPARGQGANYGYT
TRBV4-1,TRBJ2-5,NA,ASSQAGGLGQETQY
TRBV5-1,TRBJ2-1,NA,ASSLNSGTGAYNEQF
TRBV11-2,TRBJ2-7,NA,ASSLGGTGYSYEQY
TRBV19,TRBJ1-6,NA,ASSSLFSFNSPLH
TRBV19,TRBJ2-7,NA,ASGEDRGSYEQY
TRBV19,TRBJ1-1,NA,ASSIETGETEAF
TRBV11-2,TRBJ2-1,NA,ASSRGGGAYEQF
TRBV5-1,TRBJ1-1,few,ASSLDSNTEAF
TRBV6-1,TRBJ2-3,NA,ASSERGLSTDTQY
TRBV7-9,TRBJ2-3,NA,ASSHGLAGGTDTQY
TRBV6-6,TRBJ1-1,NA,ASSSGQPSGGTEAF